This is a list of T cell receptor beta chains from one sample in a study of blood T cell repertoires in COVID-19. Some clones are missing from TCRdb's copy, which holds only in-frame ones; the method was immunoSEQ multiplex PCR. The table has about 280,000 clones, more than 80% seen once. Source material: PBMCs or T cells enriched from blood (not recorded which). Receptor source: a woman aged 25 to 45 with acute COVID-19. CDR3s include the opening cysteine and the closing phenylalanine or tryptophan. Fields, in order: CDR3 DNA, CDR3 protein, clone size, D gene, V gene, J gene. A D gene is named only where the DNA matches it firmly. Rows may omit the clone size; those that give it use once, few, many or a size class.

CDR3 DNA: TGTGCCAGCAGCTTAGTGACTAACTCCTACAATGAGCAGTTCTTC; CDR3 protein: CASSLVTNSYNEQFF; clone size: -; D gene: -; V gene: TRBV7-9; J gene: TRBJ2-1
CDR3 DNA: TGTGCCAGCAGCCAAGATTCGGCGGGAGCCGAGCAGTTCTTC; CDR3 protein: CASSQDSAGAEQFF; clone size: -; D gene: TRBD2; V gene: TRBV3-1/TRBV3-2; J gene: TRBJ2-1
CDR3 DNA: TGTGCCAGCAGTTTTTTAGCGGAGTCCTCCTACGAGCAGTACTTC; CDR3 protein: CASSFLAESSYEQYF; clone size: -; D gene: -; V gene: TRBV2; J gene: TRBJ2-7
CDR3 DNA: TGTGCCAGCAGCCAAGATCTCGTCGGACGGGAGATCGACGAGCAGTACTTC; CDR3 protein: CASSQDLVGREIDEQYF; clone size: -; D gene: -; V gene: TRBV3-1/TRBV3-2; J gene: TRBJ2-7
CDR3 DNA: TGTGCCAGCAGCTTAGGGGGACAGGGGGTTGATGAGCAGTTCTTC; CDR3 protein: CASSLGGQGVDEQFF; clone size: -; D gene: TRBD1; V gene: TRBV7-2; J gene: TRBJ2-1
CDR3 DNA: TGTGCCAGCAGCCAAGATCTGGGGACATGGGTATACGAGCAGTACTTC; CDR3 protein: CASSQDLGTWVYEQYF; clone size: -; D gene: -; V gene: TRBV3-1/TRBV3-2; J gene: TRBJ2-7
CDR3 DNA: TGTGCCAGCAGAGCTCAGGTGCCAAATGAAAAACTGTTTTTT; CDR3 protein: CASRAQVPNEKLFF; clone size: -; D gene: -; V gene: TRBV3-1/TRBV3-2; J gene: TRBJ1-4
CDR3 DNA: TGTGCCAGCAGTCTTGGAGGGGCAGGGGGTCAGCCCCAGCATTTT; CDR3 protein: CASSLGGAGGQPQHF; clone size: -; D gene: TRBD1; V gene: TRBV28; J gene: TRBJ1-5
CDR3 DNA: TGTGCCAGCAGTTTCCAGGGGACCTACGAGCAGTACTTC; CDR3 protein: CASSFQGTYEQYF; clone size: -; D gene: -; V gene: TRBV28; J gene: TRBJ2-7
CDR3 DNA: TGCAGCGTCGCGGGAGCAGGGGAAGGCTACGAGCAGTACTTC; CDR3 protein: CSVAGAGEGYEQYF; clone size: -; D gene: -; V gene: TRBV29-1; J gene: TRBJ2-7
CDR3 DNA: TGTGCCAGCAGTCAATCCCCCGAGACTAGCGGGAGGGCCTACGAGCAGTACTTC; CDR3 protein: CASSQSPETSGRAYEQYF; clone size: -; D gene: TRBD2; V gene: TRBV6-2/TRBV6-3; J gene: TRBJ2-7
CDR3 DNA: TGTGCCAGTGAGGGCAGGAGCTCTGGAAACACCATATATTTT; CDR3 protein: CASEGRSSGNTIYF; clone size: -; D gene: -; V gene: TRBV19; J gene: TRBJ1-3
CDR3 DNA: TGTGCCAGCAACCCGATGGGACTACCTACGCAGTATTTT; CDR3 protein: CASNPMGLPTQYF; clone size: -; D gene: TRBD2; V gene: TRBV7-2; J gene: TRBJ2-3
CDR3 DNA: TGCAGCGTTGAAGAGATAGGGGACTATGGCTACACCTTC; CDR3 protein: CSVEEIGDYGYTF; clone size: -; D gene: -; V gene: TRBV29-1; J gene: TRBJ1-2
CDR3 DNA: TGTGCCAGCAGTTTCTTACTAGCGGGAGGGTACAATGAGCAGTTCTTC; CDR3 protein: CASSFLLAGGYNEQFF; clone size: -; D gene: TRBD2; V gene: TRBV6-2/TRBV6-3; J gene: TRBJ2-1
CDR3 DNA: TGTGCCAGCAGTTTATACAATCCGGGGACAGGTGGGGAAAAACTGTTTTTT; CDR3 protein: CASSLYNPGTGGEKLFF; clone size: -; D gene: TRBD1; V gene: TRBV27; J gene: TRBJ1-4
CDR3 DNA: TGTGCCAGCAGCTTGCTGGGAGGCTCCTACAATGAGCAGTTCTTC; CDR3 protein: CASSLLGGSYNEQFF; clone size: -; D gene: -; V gene: TRBV5-6; J gene: TRBJ2-1
CDR3 DNA: TGTGCCAGCAGTGACCATGCGGGGACTGGCTACACCTTC; CDR3 protein: CASSDHAGTGYTF; clone size: -; D gene: -; V gene: TRBV6-4; J gene: TRBJ1-2
CDR3 DNA: TGTGCCAGCAGGGACGACAGGGACAAATATAGCAATCAGCCCCAGCATTTT; CDR3 protein: CASRDDRDKYSNQPQHF; clone size: -; D gene: TRBD1; V gene: TRBV2; J gene: TRBJ1-5
CDR3 DNA: TGTGCCAGCCCATCCAGGGGAGGGACTGAAGCTTTCTTT; CDR3 protein: CASPSRGGTEAFF; clone size: few; D gene: -; V gene: TRBV28; J gene: TRBJ1-1
CDR3 DNA: TGCGCCAGCAGCCCTCTGGGGGGGGTGGGCTACACCTTC; CDR3 protein: CASSPLGGVGYTF; clone size: -; D gene: -; V gene: TRBV4-3; J gene: TRBJ1-2
CDR3 DNA: TGTGCCAGCAGCTTAGGAGGGCAGGTTCCTCGGCCCCAGCATTTT; CDR3 protein: CASSLGGQVPRPQHF; clone size: -; D gene: -; V gene: TRBV7-8; J gene: TRBJ1-5
CDR3 DNA: TGTGCCAGCAGCTTAGCTACTACCCTCATCCTCCCGTTCTTC; CDR3 protein: CASSLATTLILPFF; clone size: -; D gene: -; V gene: TRBV7-2; J gene: TRBJ2-1